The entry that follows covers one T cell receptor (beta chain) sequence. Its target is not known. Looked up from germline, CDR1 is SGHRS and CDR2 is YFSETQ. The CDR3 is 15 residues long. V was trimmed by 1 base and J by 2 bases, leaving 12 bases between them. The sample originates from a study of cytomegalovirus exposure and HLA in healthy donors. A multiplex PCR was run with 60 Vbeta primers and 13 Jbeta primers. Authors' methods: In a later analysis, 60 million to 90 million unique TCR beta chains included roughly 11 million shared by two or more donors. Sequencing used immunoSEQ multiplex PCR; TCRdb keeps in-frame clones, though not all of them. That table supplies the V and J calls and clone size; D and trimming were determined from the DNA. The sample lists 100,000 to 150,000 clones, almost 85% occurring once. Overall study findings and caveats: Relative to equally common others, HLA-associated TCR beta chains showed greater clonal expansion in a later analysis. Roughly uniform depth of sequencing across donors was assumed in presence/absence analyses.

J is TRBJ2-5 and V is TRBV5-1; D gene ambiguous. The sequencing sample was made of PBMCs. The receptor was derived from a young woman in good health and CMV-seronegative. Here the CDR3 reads CASSLLAGWQETQYF. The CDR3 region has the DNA TGCGCCAGCAGCTTGCTCGCCGGGTGGCAAGAGACCCAGTACTTC.